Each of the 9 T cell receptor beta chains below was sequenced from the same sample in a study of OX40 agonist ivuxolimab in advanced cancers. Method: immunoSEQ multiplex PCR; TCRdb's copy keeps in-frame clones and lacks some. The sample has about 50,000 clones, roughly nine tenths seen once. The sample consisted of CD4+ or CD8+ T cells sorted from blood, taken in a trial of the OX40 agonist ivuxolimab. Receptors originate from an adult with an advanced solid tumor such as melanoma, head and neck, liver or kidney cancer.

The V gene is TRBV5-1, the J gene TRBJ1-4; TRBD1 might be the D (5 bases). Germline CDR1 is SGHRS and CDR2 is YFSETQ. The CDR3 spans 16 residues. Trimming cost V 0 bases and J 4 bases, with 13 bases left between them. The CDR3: CASSLVLTDNNEKLFF. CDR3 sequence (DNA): TGCGCCAGCAGCTTGGTCTTGACAGATAATAATGAAAAACTGTTTTTT.

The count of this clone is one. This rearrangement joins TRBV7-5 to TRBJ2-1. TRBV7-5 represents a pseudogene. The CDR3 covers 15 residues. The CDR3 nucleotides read TGTGCCAGAAGCTCTGGACGGCCCCCTAGGAATGAGCAGTTCTTC. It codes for CARSSGRPPRNEQFF.

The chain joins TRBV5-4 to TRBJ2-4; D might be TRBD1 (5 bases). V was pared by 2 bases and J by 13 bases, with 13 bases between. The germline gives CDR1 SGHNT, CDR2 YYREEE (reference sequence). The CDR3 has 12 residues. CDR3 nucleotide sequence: TGTGCCAGCAGCTTCCAGGGTCGGGCACAGTACTTC. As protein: CASSFQGRAQYF.

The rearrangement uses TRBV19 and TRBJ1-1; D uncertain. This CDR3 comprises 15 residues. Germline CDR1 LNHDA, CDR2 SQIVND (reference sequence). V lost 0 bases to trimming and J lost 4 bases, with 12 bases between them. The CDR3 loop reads CASSIDNRAFTEAFF. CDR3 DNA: TGTGCCAGTAGTATAGATAATCGGGCCTTCACTGAAGCTTTCTTT. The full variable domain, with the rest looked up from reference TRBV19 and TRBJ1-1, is DGGITQSPKYLFRKEGQNVTLSCEQNLNHDAMYWYRQDPGQGLRLIYYSQIVNDFQKGDIAEGYSVSREKKESFPLTVTSAQKNPTAFYLCASSIDNRAFTEAFFGQGTRLTVV.

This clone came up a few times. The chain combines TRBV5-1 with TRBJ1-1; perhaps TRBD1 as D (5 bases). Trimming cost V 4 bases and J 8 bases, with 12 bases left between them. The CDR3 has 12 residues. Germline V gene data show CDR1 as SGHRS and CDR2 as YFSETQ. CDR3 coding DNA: TGCGCCAGCAGCCCCCCGGGGGGAGAAGCTTTCTTT. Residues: CASSPPGGEAFF.

The CDR3 DNA reads as TGCGCCAGCAGTTTGCAGGGATATAACTATGGCTACACCTTC. It yields the protein CASSLQGYNYGYTF. The rearrangement uses TRBV5-1 and TRBJ1-2, with a weak D call TRBD1 (5 bases). Trimming pared 5 bases from V and 1 base from J, leaving 12 bases between. The CDR3 consists of 14 residues. The germline V gene encodes CDR1 SGHRS and CDR2 YFSETQ.

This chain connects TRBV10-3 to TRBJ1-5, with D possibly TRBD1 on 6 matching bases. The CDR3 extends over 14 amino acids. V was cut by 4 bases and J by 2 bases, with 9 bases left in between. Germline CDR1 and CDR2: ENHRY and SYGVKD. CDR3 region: CAISGQVGNQPQHF. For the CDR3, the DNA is TGTGCCATCAGTGGACAGGTGGGCAATCAGCCCCAGCATTTT.

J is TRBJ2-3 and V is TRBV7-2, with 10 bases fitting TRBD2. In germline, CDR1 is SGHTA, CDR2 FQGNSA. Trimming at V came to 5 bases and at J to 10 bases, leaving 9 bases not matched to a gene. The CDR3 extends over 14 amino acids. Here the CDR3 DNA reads TGTGCCAGCAGCCCCGGGATAGCGGGAGGCGCGCAGTATTTT. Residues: CASSPGIAGGAQYF. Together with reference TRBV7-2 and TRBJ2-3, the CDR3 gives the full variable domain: GAGVSQSPSNKVTEKGKDVELRCDPISGHTALYWYRQSLGQGLEFLIYFQGNSAPDKSGLPSDRFSAERTGGSVSTLTIQRTQQEDSAVYLCASSPGIAGGAQYFGPGTRLTVL.

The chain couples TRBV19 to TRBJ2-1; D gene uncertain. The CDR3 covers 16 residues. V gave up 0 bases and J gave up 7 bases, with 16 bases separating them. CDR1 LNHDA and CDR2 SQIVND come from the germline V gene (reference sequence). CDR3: CASSIDKVKAGNEQFF. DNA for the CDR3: TGTGCCAGTAGTATAGATAAGGTGAAGGCAGGTAATGAGCAGTTCTTC.